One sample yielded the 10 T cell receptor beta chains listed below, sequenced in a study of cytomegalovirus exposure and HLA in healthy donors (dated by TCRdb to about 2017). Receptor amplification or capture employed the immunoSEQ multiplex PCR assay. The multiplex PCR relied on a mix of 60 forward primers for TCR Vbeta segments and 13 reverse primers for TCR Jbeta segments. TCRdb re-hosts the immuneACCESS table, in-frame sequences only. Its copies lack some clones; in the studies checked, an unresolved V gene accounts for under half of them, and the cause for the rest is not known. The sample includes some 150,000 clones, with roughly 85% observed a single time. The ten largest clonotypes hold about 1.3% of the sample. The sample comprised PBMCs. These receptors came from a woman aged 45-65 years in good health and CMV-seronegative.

CDR3 protein: CASSLGQGANEKLFF. CDR3 coding DNA: TGCGCCAGCAGCCTGGGACAGGGCGCTAATGAAAAACTGTTTTTT. The V call is TRBV4-3, the J call TRBJ1-4; the match to TRBD1 covers 9 bases. V gave up 4 bases and J gave up 3 bases; unmatched junction bases: 3. The germline V gene has CDR1 LGHNA and CDR2 YSLEER. This CDR3 is 15 amino acids long.

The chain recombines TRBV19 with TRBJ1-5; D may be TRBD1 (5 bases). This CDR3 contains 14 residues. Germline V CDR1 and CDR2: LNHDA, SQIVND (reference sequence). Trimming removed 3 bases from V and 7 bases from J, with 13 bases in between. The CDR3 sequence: CASSIGGRGQPQHF. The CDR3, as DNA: TGTGCCAGTAGTATCGGAGGGCGGGGGCAGCCCCAGCATTTT.

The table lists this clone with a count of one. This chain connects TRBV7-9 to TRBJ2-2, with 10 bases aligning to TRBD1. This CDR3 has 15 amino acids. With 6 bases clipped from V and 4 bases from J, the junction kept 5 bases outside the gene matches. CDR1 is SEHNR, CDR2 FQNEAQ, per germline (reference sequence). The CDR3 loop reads CASSRQGATTGELFF. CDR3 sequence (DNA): TGTGCCAGCAGTCGACAGGGGGCGACCACCGGGGAGCTGTTTTTT. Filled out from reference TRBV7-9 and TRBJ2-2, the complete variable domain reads DTGVSQNPRHKITKRGQNVTFRCDPISEHNRLYWYRQTLGQGPEFLTYFQNEAQLEKSRLLSDRFSAERPKGSFSTLEIQRTEQGDSAMYLCASSRQGATTGELFFGEGSRLTVL.

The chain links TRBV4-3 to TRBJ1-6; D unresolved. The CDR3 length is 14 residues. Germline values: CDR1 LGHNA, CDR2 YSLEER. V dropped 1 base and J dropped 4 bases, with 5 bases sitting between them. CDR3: CASSQGLYNSPLHF. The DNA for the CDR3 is TGCGCCAGCAGCCAAGGACTGTATAATTCACCCCTCCACTTT.

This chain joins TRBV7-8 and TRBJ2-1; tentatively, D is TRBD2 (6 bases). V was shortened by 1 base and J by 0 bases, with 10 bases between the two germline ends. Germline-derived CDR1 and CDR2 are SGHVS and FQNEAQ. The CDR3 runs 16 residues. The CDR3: CASSLGAGRSYNEQFF. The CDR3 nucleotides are TGTGCCAGCAGCTTAGGAGCGGGCCGCTCCTACAATGAGCAGTTCTTC.

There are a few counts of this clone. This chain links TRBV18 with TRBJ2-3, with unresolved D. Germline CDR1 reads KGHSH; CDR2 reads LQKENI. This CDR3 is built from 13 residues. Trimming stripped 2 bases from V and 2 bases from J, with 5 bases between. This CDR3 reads CASSPSITDTQYF. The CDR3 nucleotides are TGTGCCAGCTCACCAAGCATCACAGATACGCAGTATTTT.

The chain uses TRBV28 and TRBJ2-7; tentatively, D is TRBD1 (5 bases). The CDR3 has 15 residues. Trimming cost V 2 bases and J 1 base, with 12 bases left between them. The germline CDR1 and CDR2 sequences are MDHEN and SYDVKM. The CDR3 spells CASSLRGSTSYEQYF. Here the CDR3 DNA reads TGTGCCAGCAGTTTAAGGGGTTCTACTTCCTACGAGCAGTACTTC.

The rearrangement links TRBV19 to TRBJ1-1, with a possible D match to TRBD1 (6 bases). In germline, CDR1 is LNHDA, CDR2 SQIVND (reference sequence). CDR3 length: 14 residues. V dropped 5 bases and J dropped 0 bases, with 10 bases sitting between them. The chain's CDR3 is CASSARQVNTEAFF. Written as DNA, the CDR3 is TGTGCCAGTAGTGCCCGACAGGTGAACACTGAAGCTTTCTTT.

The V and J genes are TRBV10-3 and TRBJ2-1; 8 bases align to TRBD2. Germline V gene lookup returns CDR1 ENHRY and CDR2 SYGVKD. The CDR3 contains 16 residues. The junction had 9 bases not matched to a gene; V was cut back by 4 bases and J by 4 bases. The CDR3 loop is CAISGPAGVGYNEQFF. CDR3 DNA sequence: TGTGCCATCAGTGGCCCAGCGGGAGTGGGGTACAATGAGCAGTTCTTC.

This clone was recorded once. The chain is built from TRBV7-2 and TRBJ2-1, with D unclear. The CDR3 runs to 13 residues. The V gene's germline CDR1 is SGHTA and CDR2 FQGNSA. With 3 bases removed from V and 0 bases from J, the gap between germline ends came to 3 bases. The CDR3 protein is CASSFISYNEQFF. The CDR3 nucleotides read TGTGCCAGCAGCTTCATCTCCTACAATGAGCAGTTCTTC. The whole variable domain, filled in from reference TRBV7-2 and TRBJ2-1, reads GAGVSQSPSNKVTEKGKDVELRCDPISGHTALYWYRQSLGQGLEFLIYFQGNSAPDKSGLPSDRFSAERTGGSVSTLTIQRTQQEDSAVYLCASSFISYNEQFFGPGTRLTVL.